This T cell receptor (beta chain) was sequenced in a study of blood T cell repertoires in COVID-19. Study in general: From the United States, Italy and Spain came samples of acute and convalescent COVID-19.

The CDR3 has 18 residues. Germline values: CDR1 ENHRY, CDR2 SYGVKD. V trimming: 9 bases; J trimming: 0 bases; junction bases outside the gene matches: 12. Original processing notes: Amplification from reference gene primers served as the basis for estimated nucleated cell counts. Data came from immunoSEQ multiplex PCR; TCRdb stores just in-frame clones and leaves some out. V, J and clone size were drawn from that table, and D and trimming were deduced from the DNA. The table records about 370,000 clones, roughly nine tenths of them present only once. The clonotype comes from a young man who had recovered from COVID-19. The gene calls are TRBV10-3 and TRBJ2-3; 13 nucleotides align to TRBD2. Sequenced: PBMCs or T cells enriched from blood (not recorded which). The CDR3 DNA sequence: TGTGCCATTCGGGGACTAGCGGGATCCAAAAGGAGCACAGATACGCAGTATTTT. Amino acids: CAIRGLAGSKRSTDTQYF.